This section outlines one T cell receptor (beta chain) sequence together with its context. The sample originates from a study of cytomegalovirus exposure and HLA in healthy donors. This PCR relied on a set of 60 Vbeta primers and 13 Jbeta primers. Sequencing used immunoSEQ multiplex PCR; TCRdb keeps in-frame clones, though not all of them. Here the sample spans around 110,000 clones, 55% to 80% being singletons. Losses at the gene ends were 4 bases for V and 1 base for J; bases not matched to a gene: 6. The CDR3 loop spans 15 amino acids. Per germline, CDR1 SGHDT and CDR2 YYEEEE. V and J are TRBV5-6 and TRBJ2-7; the match to TRBD2 covers 9 bases. This TCR came from a woman aged 25 to 39 in good health and CMV-seronegative. The sequencing input was PBMCs. This chain's CDR3 is CASSPRTSVSYEQYF. The DNA of the CDR3 is TGTGCCAGCAGCCCTAGGACTAGCGTGTCCTACGAGCAGTACTTC.